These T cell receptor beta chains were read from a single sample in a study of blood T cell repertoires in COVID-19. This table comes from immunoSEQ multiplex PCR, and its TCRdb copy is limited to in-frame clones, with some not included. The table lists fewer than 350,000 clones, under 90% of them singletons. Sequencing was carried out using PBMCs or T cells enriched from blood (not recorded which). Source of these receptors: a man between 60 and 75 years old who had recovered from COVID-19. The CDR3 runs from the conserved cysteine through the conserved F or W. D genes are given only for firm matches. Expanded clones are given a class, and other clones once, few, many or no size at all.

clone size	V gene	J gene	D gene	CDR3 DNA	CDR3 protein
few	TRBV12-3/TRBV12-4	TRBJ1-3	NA	TGTGCCAGCAGAACGGAGGGAAACACCATATATTTT	CASRTEGNTIYF
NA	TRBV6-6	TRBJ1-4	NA	TGTGCCAGCAGAGGGGTTGCAACTAATGAAAAACTGTTTTTT	CASRGVATNEKLFF
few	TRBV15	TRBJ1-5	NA	TGTGCCACCAGCAGAATTCCGGAGGATCAGCCCCAGCATTTT	CATSRIPEDQPQHF
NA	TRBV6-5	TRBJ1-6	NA	TGTGCCAGCAGTACTTCTCTTCTTAATTCACCCCTCCACTTT	CASSTSLLNSPLHF
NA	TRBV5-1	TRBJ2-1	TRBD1	TGCGCCAGCAGCTTCGCGACAGGGCTATACAATGAGCAGTTCTTC	CASSFATGLYNEQFF
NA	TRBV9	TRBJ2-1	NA	TGTGCCAGCAGCGTAGCGGCCTACTACACAAGGGAGGATGAGCAGTTCTTC	CASSVAAYYTREDEQFF
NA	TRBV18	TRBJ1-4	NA	TGTGCCAGCTCACCACGGTCAGGCAGGGATGAAAAACTGTTTTTT	CASSPRSGRDEKLFF
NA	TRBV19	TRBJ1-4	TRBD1	TGTGCCAGTAGTATTCGACAGGGGATAGGGAATGAAAAACTGTTTTTT	CASSIRQGIGNEKLFF
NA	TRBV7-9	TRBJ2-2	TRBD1	TGTGCCAGCACCCCCCCAGGACAGGGGGCGGGCGGGGAGCTGTTTTTT	CASTPPGQGAGGELFF
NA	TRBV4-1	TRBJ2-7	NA	TGCGCCAGCAGCCAAGAATTAAGAGGCGGGACCCCCTACGAGCAGTACTTC	CASSQELRGGTPYEQYF
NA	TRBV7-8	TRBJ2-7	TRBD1	TGTGCCAGCAGCTTGCAGGGACAGGGAGTCTACGAGCAGTACTTC	CASSLQGQGVYEQYF
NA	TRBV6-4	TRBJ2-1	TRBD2	TGTGCCAGCAGTGACGACGGGACTAAATCCCCGACCAATGAGCAGTTCTTC	CASSDDGTKSPTNEQFF
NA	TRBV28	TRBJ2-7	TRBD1	TGTGCCAGCAGTCCCCCATACAGGGGTTCCTACGAGCAGTACTTC	CASSPPYRGSYEQYF
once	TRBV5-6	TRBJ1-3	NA	TGTGCCAGCAGCCCCCGAACAGGGTCCGGAAACACCATATATTTT	CASSPRTGSGNTIYF
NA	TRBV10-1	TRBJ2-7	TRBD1	TGCGCCAGCAGCACCGGGACAGGACTCTACGAGCAGTACTTC	CASSTGTGLYEQYF
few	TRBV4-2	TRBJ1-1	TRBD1	TGTGCCAGCAGCCAGACAGGGGTGGGCACTGAAGCTTTCTTT	CASSQTGVGTEAFF
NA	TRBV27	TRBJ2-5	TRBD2	TGTGCCAGTGGCCGACCGGGACTAGCGGGAGGGGGAGAGACCCAGTACTTC	CASGRPGLAGGGETQYF
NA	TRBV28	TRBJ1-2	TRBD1	TGTGCCAGCAGTTCATACCGGGACAGGGGGTCCTTC	CASSSYRDRGSF
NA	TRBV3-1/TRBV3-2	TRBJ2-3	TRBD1	TGTGCCAGCAGCCAAGTCGACAGGGGGAGCGATACGCAGTATTTT	CASSQVDRGSDTQYF
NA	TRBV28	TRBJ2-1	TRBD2	TGTGCCAGCAGACCCCTGCCCGGCGGGAGGGCTTCCTACAATGAGCAGTTCTTC	CASRPLPGGRASYNEQFF
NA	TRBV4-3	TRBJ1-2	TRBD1	TGCGCCAGCAGCCAAGATTTTACGACAGGGGAAATCTATGGCTACACCTTC	CASSQDFTTGEIYGYTF
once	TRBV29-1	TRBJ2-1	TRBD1	TGCAGCGCCTCCGGGACAGGGGGAAGAGTCGATGAGCAGTTCTTC	CSASGTGGRVDEQFF
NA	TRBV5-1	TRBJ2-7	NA	TGCGCCAGCAGCCCCGTCGCCAGTACCTACGAGCAGTACTTC	CASSPVASTYEQYF
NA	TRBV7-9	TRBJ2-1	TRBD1	TGTGCCAGCAGCCCCTCTGGAGACAGGGGGCGCAATGAGCAGTTCTTC	CASSPSGDRGRNEQFF
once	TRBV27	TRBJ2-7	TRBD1	TGTGCCAGCAGTTCCTTGACAGGGATCGGGCAGTACTTC	CASSSLTGIGQYF
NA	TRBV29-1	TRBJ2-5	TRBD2	TGCAGCGTTGAAGTTGCGGGAGGGGAGACCCAGTACTTC	CSVEVAGGETQYF
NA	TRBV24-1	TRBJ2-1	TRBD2	TGTGCCACCAGTGATCCCGGGACTAGATGGGTAGATGAGCAGTTCTTC	CATSDPGTRWVDEQFF
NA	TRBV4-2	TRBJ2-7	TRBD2	TGTGCCAGCAGCCAAGGTTCTAGCGGATACGAGCAGTACTTC	CASSQGSSGYEQYF
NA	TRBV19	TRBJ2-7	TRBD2	TGTGCCAGTCGGGCTAGCGGGGTAGGCTACGAGCAGTACTTC	CASRASGVGYEQYF
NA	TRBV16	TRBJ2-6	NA	TGTGCCAGCAGCCAATCCCCCGCGGACAGCTCTGGGGCCAACGTCCTGACTTTC	CASSQSPADSSGANVLTF
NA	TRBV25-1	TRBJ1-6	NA	TGTGCCAGCAGTGTAACTATTGGGGCAGGGCCTGATTCACCCCTCCACTTT	CASSVTIGAGPDSPLHF
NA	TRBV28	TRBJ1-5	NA	TGTGCCAGCACTTGGGGGGGTTGGCCCCAGCATTTT	CASTWGGWPQHF
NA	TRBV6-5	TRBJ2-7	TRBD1	TGTGCCAGCAGTTACTCTCGGGACAGGAGGAACGAGCAGTACTTC	CASSYSRDRRNEQYF
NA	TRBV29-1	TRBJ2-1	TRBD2	TGCAGCGTTGATGGGACTAGCGGAAAGTACAATGAGCAGTTCTTC	CSVDGTSGKYNEQFF
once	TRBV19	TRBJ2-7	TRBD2	TGTGCCTCCTATGGGGGGCTAGCGGGTTACGAGCAGTACTTC	CASYGGLAGYEQYF
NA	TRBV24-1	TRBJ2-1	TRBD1	TGTGCCACCAGTGACTATTATGGACAGGTCTATGAGCAGTTCTTC	CATSDYYGQVYEQFF
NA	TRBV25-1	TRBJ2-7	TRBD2	TGTGCCAGCAGGACTAGCGGGTACGAGCAGTACTTC	CASRTSGYEQYF
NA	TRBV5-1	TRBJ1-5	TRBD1	TGCGCCAGCAGCCGGGAGGGGGCGAATCAGCCCCAGCATTTT	CASSREGANQPQHF
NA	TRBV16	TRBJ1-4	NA	TGTGCCAGCAGCCAATTCAATCTCACCGGTGTTGAAAAACTGTTTTTT	CASSQFNLTGVEKLFF
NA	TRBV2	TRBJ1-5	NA	TGTGCCAGCAGTGAAGGTTGGGGCAACTTAAATCAGCCCCAGCATTTT	CASSEGWGNLNQPQHF
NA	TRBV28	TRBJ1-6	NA	TGTGCCAGCAGATTCTCGGGGGGAGATAATTCACCCCTCCACTTT	CASRFSGGDNSPLHF
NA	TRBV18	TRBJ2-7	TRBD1	TGTGCCAGCTCACCCGGGACAGGGGCCTACGAGCAGTACTTC	CASSPGTGAYEQYF
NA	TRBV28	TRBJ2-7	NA	TGTGCCAGCAGTTTGAAGCGGGTGGGCCTCGGGTACTTC	CASSLKRVGLGYF
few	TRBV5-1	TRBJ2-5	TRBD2	TGCGCCAGCAGTGGTGGGACTAGCGGGGGAGTTCCTCAAGAGACCCAGTACTTC	CASSGGTSGGVPQETQYF
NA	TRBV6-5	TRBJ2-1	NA	TGTGCCAGCACCAGGCCTGGACAGACCTACAATGAGCAGTTCTTC	CASTRPGQTYNEQFF
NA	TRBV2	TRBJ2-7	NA	TGTGCCAGCAGCGCTACAGAGCCAAAACCCTACGAGCAGTACTTC	CASSATEPKPYEQYF
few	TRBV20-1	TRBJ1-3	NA	TGCAGTGCTAGTTGGGGCCTTTCTGGAAACACCATATATTTT	CSASWGLSGNTIYF
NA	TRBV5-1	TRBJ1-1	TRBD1	TGCGCCAGCAGCTCCCTTGGGACAGGGGGGGTTGAAGCTTTCTTT	CASSSLGTGGVEAFF
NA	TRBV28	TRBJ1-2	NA	TGTGCCAGCAGTTTACCCCTTCCCGGGACTAGGGGCTACACCTTC	CASSLPLPGTRGYTF
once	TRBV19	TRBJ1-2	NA	TGTGCCAGTAGTACCAGACAGGAGCTCTCCTATGGCTACACCTTC	CASSTRQELSYGYTF
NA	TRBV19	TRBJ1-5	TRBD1	TGTGCCAGTATCCGGGGGGACAGGGGGACCTTGGGCAATCAGCCCCAGCATTTT	CASIRGDRGTLGNQPQHF
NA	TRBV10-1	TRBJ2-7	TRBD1	TGCGCCAGCAGTGATGGGGTGACAGGGGCCTCGGGTTCCCCGGGCGAGCAGTACTTC	CASSDGVTGASGSPGEQYF
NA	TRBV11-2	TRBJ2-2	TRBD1	TGTGCCAGCAGCCCGGACAGGACAGACACCGGGGAGCTGTTTTTT	CASSPDRTDTGELFF
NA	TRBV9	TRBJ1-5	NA	TGTGCCAGCAGCGTAGGGGGGGGCGGCAATCAGCCCCAGCATTTT	CASSVGGGGNQPQHF
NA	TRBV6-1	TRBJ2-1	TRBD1	TGTGCCAGCAGTGAAGCGCATTACAGGGGGGAATACAATGAGCAGTTCTTC	CASSEAHYRGEYNEQFF